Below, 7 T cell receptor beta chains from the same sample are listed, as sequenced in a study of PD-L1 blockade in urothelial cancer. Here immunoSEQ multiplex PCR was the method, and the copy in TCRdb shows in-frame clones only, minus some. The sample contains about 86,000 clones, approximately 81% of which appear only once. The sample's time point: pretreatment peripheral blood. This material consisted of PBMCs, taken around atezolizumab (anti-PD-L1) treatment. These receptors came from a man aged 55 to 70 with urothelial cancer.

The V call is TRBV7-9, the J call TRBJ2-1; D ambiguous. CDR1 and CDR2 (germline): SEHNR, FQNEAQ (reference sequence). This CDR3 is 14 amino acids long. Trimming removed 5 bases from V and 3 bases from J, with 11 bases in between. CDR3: CASSNGRHYNEQFF. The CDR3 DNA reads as TGTGCCAGCAGCAATGGAAGACACTACAATGAGCAGTTCTTC.

The CDR3 region has the DNA TGCGCCAGCAGCTCCAACCCCCGGGAAAAACTGTTTTTT. Its protein product is CASSSNPREKLFF. J is TRBJ1-4 and V is TRBV4-3, with D uncertain. The CDR3 length is 13 residues. In germline, CDR1 is LGHNA, CDR2 YSLEER. V was pared by 5 bases and J by 8 bases, with 12 bases between.

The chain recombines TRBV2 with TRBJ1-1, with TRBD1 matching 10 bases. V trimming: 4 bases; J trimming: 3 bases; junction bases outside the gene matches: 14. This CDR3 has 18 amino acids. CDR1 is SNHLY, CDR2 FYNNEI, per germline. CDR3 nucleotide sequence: TGTGCCAGCAGTGTGGTGACAGGGGGCGATGGTTTCTACACTGAAGCTTTCTTT. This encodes CASSVVTGGDGFYTEAFF. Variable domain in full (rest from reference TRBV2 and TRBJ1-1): EPEVTQTPSHQVTQMGQEVILRCVPISNHLYFYWYRQILGQKVEFLVSFYNNEISEKSEIFDDQFSVERPDGSNFTLKIRSTKLEDSAMYFCASSVVTGGDGFYTEAFFGQGTRLTVV.

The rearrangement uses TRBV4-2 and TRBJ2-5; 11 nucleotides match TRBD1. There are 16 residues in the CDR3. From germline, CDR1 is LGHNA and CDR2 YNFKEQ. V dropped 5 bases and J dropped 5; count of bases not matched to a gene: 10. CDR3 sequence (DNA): TGTGCCAGCAGCGCCCGGACAGGGGGCCAACACGAGACCCAGTACTTC. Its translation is CASSARTGGQHETQYF.

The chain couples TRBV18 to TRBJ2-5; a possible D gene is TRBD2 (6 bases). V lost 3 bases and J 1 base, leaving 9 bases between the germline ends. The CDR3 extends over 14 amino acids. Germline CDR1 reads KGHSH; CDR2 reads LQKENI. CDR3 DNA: TGTGCCAGCTCACCGCGCGGGACCCAAGAGACCCAGTACTTC. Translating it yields CASSPRGTQETQYF.

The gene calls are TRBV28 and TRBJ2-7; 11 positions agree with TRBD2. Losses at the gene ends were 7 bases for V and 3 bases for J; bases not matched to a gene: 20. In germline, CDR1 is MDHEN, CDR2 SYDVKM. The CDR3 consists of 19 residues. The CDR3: CASTGGGLAAGGRLYEQYF. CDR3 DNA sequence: TGTGCCAGCACCGGGGGGGGACTAGCGGCCGGAGGACGCCTCTACGAGCAGTACTTC.

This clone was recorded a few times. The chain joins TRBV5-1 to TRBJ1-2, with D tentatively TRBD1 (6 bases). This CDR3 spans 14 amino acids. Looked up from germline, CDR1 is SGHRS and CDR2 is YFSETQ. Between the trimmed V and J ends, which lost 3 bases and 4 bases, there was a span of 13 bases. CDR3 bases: TGCGCCAGCAGCTACTCAGACAGGATCTATGGCTACACCTTC. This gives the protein CASSYSDRIYGYTF.